The 14 T cell receptor beta chains reported below all come from one sample, sequenced in a study of beta chain features in type 1 diabetes. Expressed TCRB transcripts were sequenced because the isolated RNA had all been reverse transcribed beforehand. Produced via immunoSEQ multiplex PCR; TCRdb's table is partial and in-frame only. The repertoire consists of about 210,000 clones, with about a tenth occurring once and the leading ten covering approximately 1.4%. Sequencing input: central memory CD4+ T cells from blood. The receptors stem from a man between 18 and 29 years old in good health.

This clone has more than one count but fewer than ten. The chain couples TRBV29-1 to TRBJ2-2; TRBD1 matches 9 bases. Germline values: CDR1 SQVTM, CDR2 ANQGSEA. V shed 5 bases and J 9 bases; nucleotides not matched to a gene: 13. This CDR3 is 15 amino acids long. CDR3 nucleotide sequence: TGCAGCGTTTACGGCGGGACAGGGTTCTCCAGGGAGCTGTTTTTT. Amino acids: CSVYGGTGFSRELFF.

The J gene is TRBJ2-1, the V gene TRBV2; 14 bases agree with TRBD2. This CDR3 has 14 amino acids. Germline CDR1 is SNHLY and CDR2 is FYNNEI. V trimming: 7 bases; J trimming: 10 bases; junction bases outside the gene matches: 6. This chain's CDR3 is CASMGLAGVGEQFF. CDR3 bases: TGTGCCAGCATGGGACTAGCGGGAGTAGGGGAGCAGTTCTTC.

The sample holds a few counts of this clone. V usage is TRBV7-3 and J usage is TRBJ2-5; no definite D call. V dropped 1 base and J dropped 4 bases, with 13 bases sitting between them. From germline, CDR1 is SGHTA and CDR2 FQGTGA. This CDR3 spans 15 amino acids. The CDR3 DNA sequence: TGTGCCAGCAGCTTAAATGGTTTCCCCCGAGAGACCCAGTACTTC. As protein: CASSLNGFPRETQYF.

This clone has a handful of counts. The rearrangement links TRBV2 to TRBJ2-5; tentatively, D is TRBD2 (5 bases). In germline, CDR1 is SNHLY, CDR2 FYNNEI. V lost 6 bases and J 5 bases, leaving 7 bases between the germline ends. This CDR3 has 11 amino acids. The CDR3 sequence: CASSWRETQYF. CDR3 bases: TGTGCCAGCAGCTGGAGGGAGACCCAGTACTTC.

Notes on this clone: This sample also contains other DNA sequences that code for the same CDR3. The CDR3 is CSHSGKGGLGTDTQYF. The CDR3 nucleotides read TGCAGCCACAGCGGGAAAGGCGGGCTCGGGACAGATACGCAGTATTTT. V gene TRBV29-1 combines with J gene TRBJ2-3; 7 bases match TRBD2. The V gene end was trimmed by 8 bases and the J gene end by 3 bases; junction bases not matched to a gene: 17. This CDR3 is built from 16 residues. Germline V gives CDR1 SQVTM, CDR2 ANQGSEA.

This chain uses TRBV10-3 with TRBJ2-7; 12 nucleotides match TRBD2. The CDR3 extends over 15 amino acids. Germline CDR1 ENHRY, CDR2 SYGVKD. The junction had 9 bases not matched to a gene; V was cut back by 7 bases and J by 5 bases. The CDR3 reads CAITTTSGSMHEQYF. CDR3 sequence (DNA): TGTGCCATCACCACGACTAGCGGGAGTATGCACGAGCAGTACTTC.

In this sample, this clone turned up a few times. This rearrangement joins TRBV15 to TRBJ1-4; no firm D call. V was trimmed by 2 bases and J by 4 bases, leaving 11 bases between them. The germline V gene encodes CDR1 LNHNV and CDR2 YYDKDF (reference sequence). The CDR3 totals 15 residues. In DNA, the CDR3 is TGTGCCACCAGCAGAATCCAGGTTCTTAATGAAAAACTGTTTTTT. Its translation: CATSRIQVLNEKLFF.

A few counts support this clone. This chain uses TRBV7-2 with TRBJ2-6; 13 nucleotides match TRBD2. J lost 4 bases, V lost 5 bases, and 8 bases had no gene match. The CDR3 has 18 amino acids. Germline CDR1 and CDR2: SGHTA and FQGNSA. The CDR3 spells CASSPLGLAGTGANVLTF. The CDR3 coding sequence is TGTGCCAGCAGCCCCCTGGGACTAGCGGGAACCGGGGCCAACGTCCTGACTTTC.

The rearrangement uses TRBV7-2 and TRBJ1-2; D gene unclear. The germline gives CDR1 SGHTA, CDR2 FQGNSA. V lost 1 base and J lost 7, with 13 bases in between. CDR3 length: 14 amino acids. The CDR3 reads CASSLGAGVTGYTF. CDR3 bases: TGTGCCAGCAGCTTAGGGGCAGGAGTGACTGGCTACACCTTC.

Only a few counts were recorded for this clone. The chain has TRBV21-1 and TRBJ2-3; TRBD1 is the table's D call, not checked against the DNA. TRBV21-1 is recorded as a pseudogene. The length of the CDR3 is 14 residues. The CDR3 reads CASSNGTGGNTQYF. The DNA of the CDR3 is TGTGCCAGCAGCAATGGGACAGGGGGAAATACGCAGTATTTT.

This clone has at least ten counts. The V gene is TRBV28, the J gene TRBJ2-7, with D possibly TRBD2 on 7 matching bases. The CDR3 spans 15 residues. Germline V gene lookup returns CDR1 MDHEN and CDR2 SYDVKM. Trimming removed 11 bases at V and 0 bases at J, with 20 bases between. As DNA, the CDR3 is TGTGCCGGCGCGAGGGGGGGACCGTTCTCCTACGAGCAGTACTTC. Translating gives CAGARGGPFSYEQYF. The full variable domain, completed using reference TRBV28 and TRBJ2-7, is DVKVTQSSRYLVKRTGEKVFLECVQDMDHENMFWYRQDPGLGLRLIYFSYDVKMKEKGDIPEGYSVSREKKERFSLILESASTNQTSMYLCAGARGGPFSYEQYFGPGTRLTVT.

In its sample, this clone was seen a few times. The chain is built from TRBV30 and TRBJ1-4; no firm D call. Germline V gene lookup returns CDR1 GTSNPN and CDR2 SVGIG (reference sequence). Trimming removed 2 bases from V and 9 bases from J, with 13 bases in between. The CDR3 is made up of 13 amino acids. The CDR3 DNA follows: TGTGCCTGGAGTATTCCCGGGATAAAAAAACTGTTTTTT. It translates to CAWSIPGIKKLFF.

This clone was detected only a few times. The chain carries TRBV11-2 and TRBJ2-2; TRBD1 is a possible D gene (6 bases). The CDR3 is made up of 14 amino acids. V lost 5 bases to trimming and J lost 1 base, with 8 bases between them. Germline V gene data show CDR1 as SGHAT and CDR2 as FQNNGV. CDR3 sequence reads: CASSVDRNTGELFF. In DNA form, the CDR3 reads TGTGCCAGCAGCGTGGACAGGAACACCGGGGAGCTGTTTTTT.

This clone occurred a few times. The chain joins TRBV30 to TRBJ2-5; 10 nucleotides align to TRBD2. CDR1 and CDR2 (germline): GTSNPN, SVGIG (reference sequence). V dropped 4 bases and J dropped 5; count of bases not matched to a gene: 7. The CDR3 length is 14 residues. The CDR3 region is CAWNQGLASETQYF. The CDR3 DNA follows: TGTGCCTGGAACCAGGGACTAGCGTCGGAGACCCAGTACTTC.